This T cell receptor (beta chain) came from a study of shared clonotypes between healthy human individuals. Per the original methods: Filtering was not the same, since immunoSEQ gave junction-only sequences without quality scores. Here immunoSEQ multiplex PCR was the method, and the copy in TCRdb shows in-frame clones only, minus some. That table supplies the V and J calls and clone size; D and trimming were determined from the DNA. The sample has about 580,000 clones, roughly 98% seen once. Terminally differentiated effector memory CD45RA+ cells were excluded from the naive CD8 cells, which were CD45RO-negative and positively selected for CCR7. This CDR3 region has 14 residues. Trimming removed 5 bases at V and 8 bases at J, with 17 bases between. CDR1 and CDR2 (germline): SEHNR, FQNEAQ (reference sequence).

The TCR originated in a man aged 30 to 39 in good health. Sequences were obtained from naive CD8+ T cells sorted from blood. V gene TRBV7-9 combines with J gene TRBJ2-3; D is perhaps TRBD2 (5 bases). CDR3 sequence (DNA): TGTGCCAGCAGCCAAATTAATTCACGGGGTACGCAGTATTTT. It codes for CASSQINSRGTQYF.